Listed below are T cell receptor beta chains from one sample, sequenced in a study of shared clonotypes between healthy human individuals. Assay used: immunoSEQ multiplex PCR; TCRdb lists only in-frame clones, some missing. Here the sample spans some 1.5 million clones, roughly 96% being singletons. The sample consisted of naive CD4+ T cells sorted from blood. Every receptor here comes from a man aged 30-40 years in good health. Both conserved end residues are part of each CDR3. A D gene is named only where the DNA matches it firmly. Only part of the rows carry a size: once, few, many, or a class if the clone is expanded.

size: NA; length: 15; D: NA; V: TRBV9; CDR3: CASSVEGRTNYGYTF
size: NA; length: 14; D: NA; V: TRBV28; CDR3: CASSLGNFNYGYTF
size: few; length: 14; D: NA; V: TRBV18; CDR3: CASSPRNGGETQYF
size: NA; length: 15; D: TRBD1; V: TRBV18; CDR3: CASSPDRASTDTQYF
size: NA; length: 16; D: NA; V: TRBV28; CDR3: CASTAVGRGSNQPQHF
size: NA; length: 13; D: NA; V: TRBV19; CDR3: CASSIDQLQTQYF
size: NA; length: 15; D: TRBD2; V: TRBV5-8; CDR3: CASSPTSGRSYEQYF
size: NA; length: 15; D: NA; V: TRBV29-1; CDR3: CSVQIARIGQETQYF
size: NA; length: 13; D: TRBD1; V: TRBV27; CDR3: CASSLTGGYEQYF
size: NA; length: 13; D: NA; V: TRBV30; CDR3: CAWNGNSNQPQHF
size: NA; length: 17; D: TRBD1; V: TRBV19; CDR3: CASSIGGSRDRNQPQHF
size: NA; length: 15; D: NA; V: TRBV19; CDR3: CASSMREGNTGELFF
size: NA; length: 16; D: TRBD2; V: TRBV15; CDR3: CATSRDRAGGADTQYF
size: once; length: 13; D: NA; V: TRBV12-5; CDR3: CASGRLATGELFF
size: NA; length: 17; D: NA; V: TRBV7-2; CDR3: CASSLVRGPQRSYEQYF
size: NA; length: 14; D: TRBD2; V: TRBV10-1; CDR3: CASSETSGIYEQYF
size: NA; length: 13; D: NA; V: TRBV25-1; CDR3: CASSDPGRAEAFF
size: NA; length: 20; D: TRBD1; V: TRBV18; CDR3: CASSLLRTGGDSPRNQPQHF
size: once; length: 14; D: NA; V: TRBV5-4; CDR3: CASSLDKAYNEQFF
size: NA; length: 15; D: TRBD1; V: TRBV28; CDR3: CASSIGTGGTDTQYF
size: NA; length: 17; D: TRBD2; V: TRBV11-1; CDR3: CASSYGSSGSLDETQYF
size: once; length: 16; D: TRBD1; V: TRBV28; CDR3: CASSLSGQGKTGELFF
size: NA; length: 10; D: NA; V: TRBV20-1; CDR3: CSALGNEQFF